Each of the 5 T cell receptor beta chains below was sequenced from the same sample in a study of T cell responses to AZD1222 COVID-19 vaccine. Produced via immunoSEQ multiplex PCR; TCRdb's table is partial and in-frame only. The sample gives 100,000 to 150,000 clones, roughly 88% of which show up once; around 6.2% is in the top ten. The starting material was peripheral blood, obtained on day 0 of AZD1222 vaccination. The receptor set was obtained from an adult in good health.

V and J are TRBV2 and TRBJ2-2; TRBD2 matches at 16 bases. J was trimmed by 4 bases and V by 4 bases; bases with no gene match: 18. Germline CDR1 reads SNHLY; CDR2 reads FYNNEI. CDR3 length: 22 residues. DNA for the CDR3: TGTGCCAGCAGTGTTCGAACAGCAAGACCGGGACTAGCGGGGGGGCTCACCGGGGAGCTGTTTTTT. Translating it yields CASSVRTARPGLAGGLTGELFF.

The chain recombines TRBV4-2 with TRBJ1-2; a possible D gene is TRBD1 (5 bases). This CDR3 region has 17 residues. Germline CDR1 and CDR2: LGHNA and YNFKEQ. V gave up 0 bases and J gave up 5 bases, with 19 bases separating them. CDR3 in amino acids: CASSQEWDARRGYGYTF. In DNA, the CDR3 is TGTGCCAGCAGCCAAGAGTGGGACGCACGTCGAGGGTATGGCTACACCTTC.

CDR3 in amino acids: CASSLTRVTEAFF. For the CDR3, the DNA is TGTGCCAGTAGTTTGACTCGGGTCACTGAAGCTTTCTTT. The V and J genes are TRBV19 and TRBJ1-1; no reliable D call. Per the germline V gene, CDR1 is LNHDA and CDR2 is SQIVND (reference sequence). V lost 5 bases and J 4 bases, leaving 11 bases between the germline ends. This CDR3 has 13 amino acids.

The chain links TRBV19 to TRBJ2-5, with D uncertain. CDR3 length: 11 amino acids. Germline V gene data show CDR1 as LNHDA and CDR2 as SQIVND (reference sequence). V shed 9 bases and J shed 5 bases, with 10 bases lying between them. CDR3 DNA: TGTGCCAGCCGCGATGGGGAGACCCAGTACTTC. The encoded protein is CASRDGETQYF.

This sequence joins TRBV7-8 and TRBJ1-4, with TRBD1 as a possible D gene (5 bases). V lost 2 bases and J 7 bases, leaving 17 bases between the germline ends. The CDR3 totals 16 residues. The V gene's germline CDR1 is SGHVS and CDR2 FQNEAQ. CDR3 nucleotides: TGTGCCAGCAGCTTATGGGGCGGGGGGAGCGGTGAAAAACTGTTTTTT. It encodes CASSLWGGGSGEKLFF.